What follows are 24 T cell receptor beta chains derived from one specimen sequenced in a study of cytomegalovirus exposure and HLA in healthy donors (dated by TCRdb to 2017 to 2019). The receptor library was made with the immunoSEQ multiplex PCR assay. For the multiplex PCR, a mixture combining 60 forward primers for TCR Vbeta segments and 13 reverse primers for TCR Jbeta segments was used. Entries here come from immuneACCESS through TCRdb and include only in-frame sequences with V and J called. Some clones fail to appear in such tables; in the studies checked, an unresolved V gene covers under half of the shortfall, and the cause of the remainder is unknown. The sample has about 140,000 clones on record, 70% of them singletons. The top ten clonotypes cover 1.6% of the sample. Sequencing was performed on PBMCs. The receptors stem from a woman under 40 in good health and CMV-seronegative.

This rearrangement joins TRBV7-2 to TRBJ2-5, with a weak D call TRBD2 (6 bases). V was trimmed by 4 bases and J by 1 base, leaving 19 bases between them. From germline, CDR1 is SGHTA and CDR2 FQGNSA. CDR3 length equals 17 residues. CDR3 nucleotides: TGTGCCAGCAGCTCCGTCCCCGCGGGGAGCCCCCAAGAGACCCAGTACTTC. Translating gives CASSSVPAGSPQETQYF.

This sequence joins TRBV27 and TRBJ1-5, with 7 nucleotides matching TRBD1. J was trimmed by 3 bases and V by 6 bases; bases with no gene match: 14. Germline V CDR1 and CDR2: MNHEY, SMNVEV (reference sequence). CDR3 length: 17 amino acids. CDR3 in DNA: TGTGCCAGCAGCCCATCCCTCGGGACAGCCCTCAATCAGCCCCAGCATTTT. This translates into CASSPSLGTALNQPQHF.

In its sample, this clone was seen once. The rearrangement links TRBV27 to TRBJ1-2; a possible D gene is TRBD1 (6 bases). The CDR3 consists of 14 residues. Between the trimmed V and J ends, which lost 6 bases and 4 bases, there was a span of 15 bases. Germline V gene lookup returns CDR1 MNHEY and CDR2 SMNVEV (reference sequence). CDR3: CASRGTKPLYGYTF. The CDR3 nucleotides are TGTGCCAGCAGAGGGACAAAACCGCTCTATGGCTACACCTTC.

The rearrangement joins TRBV7-2 to TRBJ1-2; TRBD1 aligns across 10 bases. The CDR3 loop spans 16 amino acids. Germline values: CDR1 SGHTA, CDR2 FQGNSA. V trimming: 3 bases; J trimming: 2 bases; junction bases outside the gene matches: 6. The CDR3 spells CASSLDGTGANYGYTF. CDR3 bases: TGTGCCAGCAGCTTGGACGGGACAGGGGCGAACTATGGCTACACCTTC.

This clone turned up a few times. This chain links TRBV27 with TRBJ1-6; maybe TRBD1 (5 bases). CDR3 size: 12 residues. Germline V gene lookup returns CDR1 MNHEY and CDR2 SMNVEV (reference sequence). Trimming stripped 5 bases from V and 14 bases from J, with 13 bases between. As DNA, the CDR3 is TGTGCCAGCAGTGGCAGGGTTCCGACCCTCCACTTT. Protein product: CASSGRVPTLHF.

J is TRBJ2-5 and V is TRBV9, with D unclear. The CDR3 runs 14 residues. Trimming shortened V by 0 bases and J by 5 bases, and 11 bases separated the two germline ends. Germline CDR1 SGDLS, CDR2 YYNGEE. This chain's CDR3 is CASSVAARVETQYF. CDR3 DNA sequence: TGTGCCAGCAGCGTAGCCGCCCGAGTTGAGACCCAGTACTTC.

This clone has only one observation. The chain uses TRBV19 and TRBJ2-7; 14 bases agree with TRBD2. Germline V lookup: CDR1 LNHDA, CDR2 SQIVND (reference sequence). The CDR3 sequence is 16 residues long. V was clipped by 6 bases and J by 4 bases; unmatched bases: 8. The DNA for the CDR3 is TGTGCCAGTAGCCCGGGACTAGCGGGAGAAGGGTACGAGCAGTACTTC. It translates to CASSPGLAGEGYEQYF. Based on the CDR3 plus reference TRBV19 and TRBJ2-7, the full variable domain is DGGITQSPKYLFRKEGQNVTLSCEQNLNHDAMYWYRQDPGQGLRLIYYSQIVNDFQKGDIAEGYSVSREKKESFPLTVTSAQKNPTAFYLCASSPGLAGEGYEQYFGPGTRLTVT.

The J gene is TRBJ2-3, the V gene TRBV6-1; D is unresolved. Germline V gene data show CDR1 as MNHNS and CDR2 as SASEGT. The CDR3 runs 11 residues. V lost 1 base, J lost 12 bases, and 8 bases lay in between. The CDR3 sequence: CASSEVLLQYF. CDR3 DNA: TGTGCCAGCAGTGAAGTTCTTCTCCAGTATTTT.

The V and J genes are TRBV18 and TRBJ1-1, with D maybe TRBD1 (5 bases). The germline V gene has CDR1 KGHSH and CDR2 LQKENI. Trimming pared 2 bases from V and 2 bases from J, leaving 9 bases between. The CDR3 loop spans 14 amino acids. CDR3 DNA sequence: TGTGCCAGCTCACCAGGGGCAGGTAACACTGAAGCTTTCTTT. It encodes CASSPGAGNTEAFF.

The rearrangement links TRBV7-2 to TRBJ2-1; 10 positions agree with TRBD2. V shed 8 bases, J shed 7 bases, and the junction held 11 bases outside the gene matches. Germline-derived CDR1 and CDR2 are SGHTA and FQGNSA. The CDR3 extends over 15 amino acids. The CDR3 sequence: CASALLAGRLNEQFF. CDR3 DNA: TGTGCCAGCGCCCTACTAGCGGGGAGATTGAATGAGCAGTTCTTC.

As for this clone: Germline and junction disagree at one end, which may indicate a read error. The J gene is TRBJ2-1, the V gene TRBV7-9; 9 nucleotides line up with TRBD2. This CDR3 has 15 amino acids. The V gene's germline CDR1 is SEHNR and CDR2 FQNEAQ (reference sequence). The DNA for the CDR3 is TGTTCCAGCAGCTTAGCGCCTAGCGGGGAGAATGAGCAGTTCTTC. Translated, it gives CSSSLAPSGENEQFF.

The CDR3 sequence: CASSPTSWRADTQYF. CDR3 nucleotides: TGTGCCAGCAGCCCGACTAGCTGGAGGGCAGATACGCAGTATTTT. This chain joins TRBV5-8 and TRBJ2-3; 7 nucleotides align to TRBD2. V gave up 4 bases and J gave up 4 bases; unmatched junction bases: 9. CDR3 length equals 15 residues. Germline V gene data show CDR1 as SGHTS and CDR2 as YDEGEE. The variable domain in full, completed from reference TRBV5-8 and TRBJ2-3, reads EAGVTQSPTHLIKTRGQQATLRCSPISGHTSVYWYQQALGLGLQFLLWYDEGEERNRGNFPPRFSGRQFPNYSSELNVNALELEDSALYLCASSPTSWRADTQYFGPGTRLTVL.

The V call is TRBV5-1, the J call TRBJ1-2; D perhaps matches TRBD1 (6 bases). The germline V and J ends were trimmed by 0 bases and 1 base, with 16 bases remaining between them. The CDR3 has 17 amino acids. The germline CDR1 and CDR2 sequences are SGHRS and YFSETQ. The CDR3 spells CASSLAPGATLNYGYTF. The CDR3 DNA reads TGCGCCAGCAGCTTGGCCCCAGGGGCCACGCTTAACTATGGCTACACCTTC. The full variable domain, its missing parts supplied by reference TRBV5-1 and TRBJ1-2, is KAGVTQTPRYLIKTRGQQVTLSCSPISGHRSVSWYQQTPGQGLQFLFEYFSETQRNKGNFPGRFSGRQFSNSRSEMNVSTLELGDSALYLCASSLAPGATLNYGYTFGSGTRLTVV.

CDR3 protein: CASSSGTSGRSGELFF. The CDR3 DNA reads TGTGCCAGCTCCTCCGGGACTAGCGGGAGAAGCGGGGAGCTGTTTTTT. This chain links TRBV18 with TRBJ2-2; 14 positions agree with TRBD2. V lost 6 bases to trimming and J lost 7 bases; unmatched junction nucleotides: 7. In germline, CDR1 is KGHSH, CDR2 LQKENI. The CDR3 totals 16 residues.

The V gene is TRBV28, the J gene TRBJ2-5; TRBD2 is a possible D gene (5 bases). The CDR3 totals 14 residues. Between the trimmed V and J ends, which lost 6 bases and 1 base, there was a span of 12 bases. Germline-derived CDR1 and CDR2 are MDHEN and SYDVKM. CDR3 protein: CASREGGSQETQYF. The CDR3 bases are TGTGCCAGCAGGGAAGGCGGGTCCCAAGAGACCCAGTACTTC.

The chain uses TRBV9 and TRBJ2-5, with 16 bases lining up with TRBD2. With V trimmed by 3 bases and J by 4 bases, 9 bases remained unmatched. The CDR3 is made up of 18 amino acids. Per germline, CDR1 SGDLS and CDR2 YYNGEE. The CDR3 DNA sequence: TGTGCCAGCAGCGACACCGGGACTAGCGGGGGGGCCGGAGAGACCCAGTACTTC. It yields the protein CASSDTGTSGGAGETQYF.

The CDR3: CSITPGGVPSGEKRLGWDEQFF. In nucleotides, the CDR3 is TGCAGCATCACCCCGGGCGGGGTACCTAGCGGGGAGAAGAGATTAGGTTGGGATGAGCAGTTCTTC. The rearrangement uses TRBV29-1 and TRBJ2-1; TRBD2 matches at 9 bases. The germline gives CDR1 SQVTM, CDR2 ANQGSEA. The CDR3 contains 22 residues. The trim removed 8 bases at V and 8 bases at J, leaving 37 bases unmatched.

The CDR3 DNA sequence: TGTGCCAGCAGTGAAATGGGGACAGGGGCGGAGAATGAAAAACTGTTTTTT. As protein: CASSEMGTGAENEKLFF. V gene TRBV2 combines with J gene TRBJ1-4, with TRBD1 identical over 10 bases. The junction had 8 bases not matched to a gene; V was cut back by 2 bases and J by 5 bases. The length of the CDR3 is 17 residues. The germline gives CDR1 SNHLY, CDR2 FYNNEI.

This clone came up a few times. This chain uses TRBV10-1 with TRBJ2-1; 8 positions agree with TRBD2. This CDR3 contains 15 residues. Germline V lookup: CDR1 WNHNN, CDR2 SYGVQD (reference sequence). Losses at the gene ends were 1 base for V and 8 bases for J; bases not matched to a gene: 7. In nucleotides, the CDR3 is TGCGCCAGCAGTGAGTTGATAGCGGGAAACGATGAGCAGTTCTTC. It is translated as CASSELIAGNDEQFF.

This chain links TRBV10-3 with TRBJ1-1; possible D gene TRBD1, 6 bases. The V end was cut by 10 bases, the J end by 7 bases, with 16 bases between. From germline, CDR1 is ENHRY and CDR2 SYGVKD. There are 12 residues in the CDR3. The CDR3 spells CATSTGQVEAFF. The CDR3 DNA follows: TGTGCCACCTCCACAGGGCAAGTTGAAGCTTTCTTT.

Worth noting for this clone: The junction departs from the called germline gene at one end, perhaps through a read error. V is TRBV7-3 and J is TRBJ2-2; TRBD1 matches at 7 bases. This CDR3 region has 17 residues. The germline V gene encodes CDR1 SGHTA and CDR2 FQGTGA. The CDR3 bases are TGTGCCAGCAGCCTAACGAGGGACAGAACGAACACCGGGGAGCTGTTTTTT. Its protein is CASSLTRDRTNTGELFF.

The chain combines TRBV5-1 with TRBJ2-5; possibly TRBD1 for D (6 bases). CDR3 size: 15 residues. Looked up from germline, CDR1 is SGHRS and CDR2 is YFSETQ. Trimming removed 1 base from V and 4 bases from J, with 14 bases in between. CDR3 protein: CASSLYPGDAETQYF. The CDR3, as DNA: TGCGCCAGCAGCTTGTATCCAGGGGATGCAGAGACCCAGTACTTC.

The chain has TRBV6-1 and TRBJ1-2; 12 positions agree with TRBD1. The trim removed 3 bases at V and 4 bases at J, leaving 0 bases unmatched. The CDR3 has 14 residues. In germline, CDR1 is MNHNS, CDR2 SASEGT. The CDR3 spells CASSEGQGAYGYTF. CDR3 sequence (DNA): TGTGCCAGCAGTGAGGGACAGGGGGCCTATGGCTACACCTTC.

This rearrangement joins TRBV7-2 to TRBJ2-1; 8 nucleotides align to TRBD1. V lost 3 bases to trimming and J lost 6 bases; unmatched junction nucleotides: 4. Germline V gene lookup returns CDR1 SGHTA and CDR2 FQGNSA. CDR3 length equals 14 residues. CDR3 sequence (DNA): TGTGCCAGCAGCTTCAGGGGGCAGAGCAATGAGCAGTTCTTC. Protein product: CASSFRGQSNEQFF.